One sample yielded the 28 T cell receptor beta chains listed below, sequenced in a study of blood T cell repertoires in COVID-19. Libraries were prepared by immunoSEQ multiplex PCR; TCRdb keeps only in-frame clonotypes and omits some of them. The data contain about 250,000 clones, more than 65% of them seen just once; the ten biggest clones take up about a sixth. Specimen: peripheral blood. These receptors originate from a person aged 70 to 85 with COVID-19, enrolled during active disease.

The V gene is TRBV5-4, the J gene TRBJ2-7, with TRBD2 matching 7 bases. The CDR3 contains 18 residues. Germline V gene lookup returns CDR1 SGHNT and CDR2 YYREEE (reference sequence). The J segment lost 0 bases and the V segment lost 3 bases, leaving 15 bases of the junction unmatched. CDR3: CASSSRGGTFGGSYEQYF. Here the CDR3 DNA reads TGTGCCAGCAGCTCGCGGGGAGGGACTTTTGGAGGCTCCTACGAGCAGTACTTC. The full variable domain, with the rest looked up from reference TRBV5-4 and TRBJ2-7, is ETGVTQSPTHLIKTRGQQVTLRCSSQSGHNTVSWYQQALGQGPQFIFQYYREEENGRGNFPPRFSGLQFPNYSSELNVNALELDDSALYLCASSSRGGTFGGSYEQYFGPGTRLTVT.

CDR3 amino acids: CASGGGTSWTEAFF. The CDR3 DNA follows: TGTGCCAGCGGGGGAGGTACATCATGGACTGAAGCTTTCTTT. The chain recombines TRBV9 with TRBJ1-1, with D perhaps matching TRBD1 (5 bases). This CDR3 comprises 14 residues. Germline loops: CDR1 SGDLS, CDR2 YYNGEE. The ends were cut back, 7 bases at V and 5 bases at J, with 18 bases in the middle.

The chain recombines TRBV6-5 with TRBJ1-4; D is undetermined. There are 12 residues in the CDR3. The V and J ends lost 5 bases and 7 bases respectively, with 8 bases between them. Germline assignment: CDR1 MNHEY and CDR2 SVGAGI. The CDR3 protein is CASSLRGEKLFF. DNA of the CDR3: TGTGCCAGCAGTCTCCGGGGTGAAAAACTGTTTTTT.

The V and J genes are TRBV29-1 and TRBJ2-3, with TRBD1 as a possible D gene (6 bases). V gave up 7 bases and J gave up 0 bases, with 8 bases separating them. This CDR3 comprises 12 residues. Germline V gene data show CDR1 as SQVTM and CDR2 as ANQGSEA. In nucleotides, the CDR3 is TGCAGCGGGACAGCTAGCACAGATACGCAGTATTTT. This encodes CSGTASTDTQYF.

The chain links TRBV5-6 to TRBJ1-1, with 8 bases identical to TRBD1. V was clipped by 4 bases and J by 3 bases; unmatched bases: 2. The CDR3 is made up of 13 amino acids. Germline-derived CDR1 and CDR2 are SGHDT and YYEEEE. Here the CDR3 DNA reads TGTGCCAGCAGCCGGGACAGGTACACTGAAGCTTTCTTT. This gives the protein CASSRDRYTEAFF.

V gene TRBV27 combines with J gene TRBJ2-3; 7 positions agree with TRBD1. CDR3 size: 15 residues. Per the germline V gene, CDR1 is MNHEY and CDR2 is SMNVEV (reference sequence). After removal of 0 bases from V and 5 bases from J, the junction contained 5 bases not matched to a gene. The CDR3 DNA is TGTGCCAGCAGTTTATCGTGGACAGGCGAAGATACGCAGTATTTT. This gives the protein CASSLSWTGEDTQYF.

The chain links TRBV7-3 to TRBJ2-1; D unclear. Trimming took 5 bases from V and 5 from J, leaving 10 bases between them. Germline CDR1 and CDR2: SGHTA and FQGTGA. The CDR3 contains 13 residues. The CDR3 sequence is CASSPARNNEQFF. CDR3 DNA: TGTGCCAGCAGCCCTGCGAGGAACAATGAGCAGTTCTTC.

The chain recombines TRBV5-6 with TRBJ2-3; 10 nucleotides agree with TRBD2. V gave up 4 bases and J gave up 7 bases; unmatched junction bases: 12. The CDR3 has 16 amino acids. Germline V gives CDR1 SGHDT, CDR2 YYEEEE. CDR3 residues: CASSLHGAGGPYTQYF. DNA of the CDR3: TGTGCCAGCAGCCTCCACGGAGCGGGGGGGCCGTATACGCAGTATTTT.

The chain employs TRBV6-5 and TRBJ2-1; D is possibly TRBD1 (7 bases). CDR3 length: 15 amino acids. From germline, CDR1 is MNHEY and CDR2 SVGAGI. The V end lost 6 bases, the J end lost 4 bases, and 16 bases lay between the germline ends. The CDR3, as DNA: TGTGCCAGCAGCAGGGGGGCCCGCACGTACAATGAGCAGTTCTTC. This encodes CASSRGARTYNEQFF.

This chain joins TRBV7-2 and TRBJ2-7; 7 nucleotides agree with TRBD1. Germline CDR1 SGHTA, CDR2 FQGNSA. There are 15 residues in the CDR3. J lost 7 bases, V lost 0 bases, and 9 bases had no gene match. CDR3 DNA sequence: TGTGCCAGCAGCTTAGCGGGAAAGGTGACAGGGGAGCAGTACTTC. As protein: CASSLAGKVTGEQYF.

The chain couples TRBV7-9 to TRBJ2-1; 9 bases fit TRBD1. Germline loops: CDR1 SEHNR, CDR2 FQNEAQ (reference sequence). With 4 bases clipped from V and 4 bases from J, the junction kept 2 bases outside the gene matches. CDR3 length equals 14 residues. The CDR3 region is CASSYGTGYNEQFF. In DNA, the CDR3 is TGTGCCAGCAGCTACGGGACAGGGTACAATGAGCAGTTCTTC.

The genes are TRBV21-1 and TRBJ2-7; the DNA was not used to check the table's D call, TRBD2. TRBV21-1 is a listed pseudogene. The CDR3 has 12 residues. CDR3 bases: TGTGCCAGCAGGGTTGGAGGATACGAGCAGTACTTC. Its protein product is CASRVGGYEQYF.

J is TRBJ2-1 and V is TRBV30, with 7 bases lining up with TRBD2. The junction had 4 bases not matched to a gene; V was cut back by 0 bases and J by 2 bases. CDR1 and CDR2 from the germline V gene are GTSNPN and SVGIG (reference sequence). The CDR3 sequence is 15 residues long. CDR3 in DNA: TGTGCCTGGAGTGTACAAAGCGGGACCTACAATGAGCAGTTCTTC. Residues: CAWSVQSGTYNEQFF.

The chain has TRBV19 and TRBJ1-5; no firm D call. CDR3 length: 13 residues. CDR1 is LNHDA and CDR2 is SQIVND in the germline V gene (reference sequence). V lost 4 bases and J 3 bases, leaving 7 bases between the germline ends. The CDR3 protein is CASSNRNNQPQHF. The CDR3, as DNA: TGTGCCAGTAGTAACAGAAACAATCAGCCCCAGCATTTT.

The rearrangement links TRBV3-1 (or the pseudogene TRBV3-2) to TRBJ2-2, with 10 bases matching TRBD1. Germline values: CDR1 LGHDT, CDR2 YNNKEL (reference sequence). This CDR3 region has 15 residues. The ends lost 0 bases at V and 7 bases at J; junction bases unmatched: 2. CDR3 region: CASSQEGTGVGELFF. For the CDR3, the DNA is TGTGCCAGCAGCCAAGAAGGGACAGGGGTCGGGGAGCTGTTTTTT.

The CDR3 DNA reads TGCAGCGTTGAGAGCTTGAGCACTGAAGCTTTCTTT. Amino acids: CSVESLSTEAFF. The chain combines TRBV29-1 with TRBJ1-1; D gene unclear. The CDR3 covers 12 residues. The germline V gene has CDR1 SQVTM and CDR2 ANQGSEA. V lost 3 bases, J lost 4 bases, and 9 bases lay in between. Together with reference TRBV29-1 and TRBJ1-1, the CDR3 gives the full variable domain: SAVISQKPSRDICQRGTSLTIQCQVDSQVTMMFWYRQQPGQSLTLIATANQGSEATYESGFVIDKFPISRPNLTFSTLTVSNMSPEDSSIYLCSVESLSTEAFFGQGTRLTVV.

This chain uses TRBV4-1 with TRBJ1-6; D is uncertain. The CDR3 consists of 18 residues. Trimming stripped 4 bases from V and 5 bases from J, with 21 bases between. Germline V lookup: CDR1 MGHRA, CDR2 YSYEKL. CDR3 DNA: TGCGCCAGCAGCCGGATTCCTGACTTGGGTAGGAATAATTCACCCCTCCACTTT. Protein: CASSRIPDLGRNNSPLHF.

The rearrangement links TRBV11-1 to TRBJ1-6, with a weak D call TRBD1 (5 bases). Germline loops: CDR1 SGHAT, CDR2 FQDESV (reference sequence). Between the trimmed V and J ends, which lost 5 bases and 5 bases, there was a span of 10 bases. The CDR3 spans 14 residues. CDR3: CASSPRGNNSPLHF. In DNA form, the CDR3 reads TGTGCCAGCAGCCCGCGGGGGAATAATTCACCCCTCCACTTT.

The count of this clone is one. The rearrangement links TRBV7-2 to TRBJ2-7; 8 bases fit TRBD1. J was trimmed by 2 bases and V by 5 bases; bases with no gene match: 8. The CDR3 has 15 amino acids. Germline V lookup: CDR1 SGHTA, CDR2 FQGNSA. CDR3 in DNA: TGTGCCAGCAGCGTAGACAGGGGCCACGCCTACGAGCAGTACTTC. Protein sequence: CASSVDRGHAYEQYF.

Worth noting for this clone: The junction does not match germline at one end; this may be a read error. The chain links TRBV5-1 to TRBJ1-6, with D possibly TRBD1 on 6 matching bases. Germline V CDR1 and CDR2: SGHRS, YFSETQ. This CDR3 is built from 14 residues. Here the CDR3 DNA reads TGCGCCAGCAGCTTGGTCCCAGGGGAAGAAGTCTGGAGCTTT. Translated, it gives CASSLVPGEEVWSF.

This clone was counted a few times. This chain connects TRBV3-1 (or the pseudogene TRBV3-2) to TRBJ1-1; the D is unclear. Between the trimmed V and J ends, which lost 4 bases and 6 bases, there was a span of 9 bases. CDR1 LGHDT and CDR2 YNNKEL come from the germline V gene (reference sequence). This CDR3 is built from 12 residues. CDR3 nucleotide sequence: TGTGCCAGCAGCCGGGAGTTCTCTGAAGCTTTCTTT. Its translation: CASSREFSEAFF.

The genes are TRBV30 and TRBJ1-2; no clear D gene. This CDR3 comprises 12 residues. Germline V CDR1 and CDR2: GTSNPN, SVGIG (reference sequence). V was trimmed by 1 base and J by 3 bases, leaving 6 bases between them. The CDR3 reads CAWSGGDYGYTF. The CDR3 nucleotides are TGTGCCTGGAGTGGCGGAGACTATGGCTACACCTTC.

CDR3 DNA: TGTGCCAGCAGCCAGGATAGCGGGAGGCGGTACAATGAGCAGTTCTTC. Translating gives CASSQDSGRRYNEQFF. V and J are TRBV3-1 (or the pseudogene TRBV3-2) and TRBJ2-1; 10 nucleotides line up with TRBD2. Germline V CDR1 and CDR2: LGHDT, YNNKEL (reference sequence). The CDR3 sequence is 16 residues long. The ends lost 3 bases at V and 4 bases at J; junction bases unmatched: 6.

V gene TRBV19 combines with J gene TRBJ1-1, with 8 positions matching TRBD1. The CDR3 sequence is 17 residues long. Germline V gives CDR1 LNHDA, CDR2 SQIVND (reference sequence). V shed 6 bases and J 4 bases; nucleotides not matched to a gene: 16. CDR3 in amino acids: CASSQGQGLSSGTEAFF. Here the CDR3 DNA reads TGTGCCAGTAGCCAAGGACAGGGTTTATCATCTGGCACTGAAGCTTTCTTT.

CDR3 nucleotides: TGTGCCAGCAGCCAAGAGGCTTACAATGAGCAGTTCTTC. This codes for CASSQEAYNEQFF. The rearrangement links TRBV3-1 (or the pseudogene TRBV3-2) to TRBJ2-1; D is unclear. CDR1 is LGHDT and CDR2 is YNNKEL in the germline V gene (reference sequence). This CDR3 has 13 residues. Between the trimmed V and J ends, which lost 0 bases and 4 bases, there was a span of 4 bases.

The chain is built from TRBV19 and TRBJ2-1; weak D call: TRBD2 (5 bases). Per the germline V gene, CDR1 is LNHDA and CDR2 is SQIVND (reference sequence). The V end lost 6 bases, the J end lost 0 bases, and 6 bases lay between the germline ends. The CDR3 is made up of 13 amino acids. In DNA form, the CDR3 reads TGTGCCAGTAGAGGGAGCTCCTACAATGAGCAGTTCTTC. Amino acids: CASRGSSYNEQFF.

This rearrangement joins TRBV7-9 to TRBJ2-7; D is uncertain. This CDR3 contains 16 residues. The germline CDR1 and CDR2 sequences are SEHNR and FQNEAQ (reference sequence). The ends were cut back, 0 bases at V and 0 bases at J, with 12 bases in the middle. The CDR3 loop is CASSLAAGSNSYEQYF. CDR3 sequence (DNA): TGTGCCAGCAGCTTAGCCGCCGGTTCGAACTCCTACGAGCAGTACTTC.

This sequence joins TRBV7-3 and TRBJ2-1; TRBD2 agrees at 8 bases. The germline V gene encodes CDR1 SGHTA and CDR2 FQGTGA. The V gene end was trimmed by 1 base and the J gene end by 0 bases; junction bases not matched to a gene: 8. This CDR3 comprises 18 residues. CDR3 loop: CASSLRGGSGVSYNEQFF. The CDR3 DNA is TGTGCCAGCAGCTTAAGGGGCGGTAGCGGGGTCTCCTACAATGAGCAGTTCTTC.